These 7 T cell receptor beta chains were all obtained from the same sample, sequenced in a study of T cells in localized non-small cell lung cancer (dated by TCRdb to the early 2020s). Library preparation used the immunoSEQ multiplex PCR assay. In TCRdb, the immuneACCESS table is reduced to in-frame sequences with V and J assigned. These tables do not hold every clone; where another copy was compared, an unresolved V gene accounts for under half, and the others remain unexplained. The sample table records roughly 30,000 clones; almost 90% of these occur just once. The ten largest clones add up to 4% to 4.5% of the sample. Sample: peripheral blood, taken before any cancer treatment. These receptor sequences come from a woman aged 40-69 years with stage I lung adenocarcinoma.

V gene TRBV4-3 combines with J gene TRBJ1-4; D call uncertain. CDR1 is LGHNA, CDR2 YSLEER, per germline. The germline V and J ends were trimmed by 1 base and 4 bases, with 13 bases remaining between them. The CDR3 covers 16 residues. The CDR3 DNA follows: TGCGCCAGCAGCCAAGCACCATCCGTGGGTAATGAAAAACTGTTTTTT. It yields the protein CASSQAPSVGNEKLFF.

The V gene is TRBV7-9, the J gene TRBJ2-1; possible D gene TRBD1, 6 bases. The V end was cut by 4 bases, the J end by 7 bases, with 17 bases between. This CDR3 contains 15 residues. Germline V CDR1 and CDR2: SEHNR, FQNEAQ (reference sequence). CDR3 loop: CASSYGQPLYNEQFF. The CDR3 DNA is TGTGCCAGCAGCTACGGACAGCCTCTGTATAATGAGCAGTTCTTC.

The chain couples TRBV19 to TRBJ2-3; 15 bases are a match to TRBD2. Germline values: CDR1 LNHDA, CDR2 SQIVND (reference sequence). This CDR3 has 16 amino acids. After removal of 3 bases from V and 10 bases from J, the junction contained 8 bases not matched to a gene. CDR3: CASSISGTSGGKPQYF. The CDR3 nucleotides are TGTGCCAGTAGTATCTCCGGGACTAGCGGGGGGAAGCCGCAGTATTTT. The whole variable domain, remainder taken from reference TRBV19 and TRBJ2-3, is DGGITQSPKYLFRKEGQNVTLSCEQNLNHDAMYWYRQDPGQGLRLIYYSQIVNDFQKGDIAEGYSVSREKKESFPLTVTSAQKNPTAFYLCASSISGTSGGKPQYFGPGTRLTVL.

This clone was picked up a small number of times. The chain employs TRBV4-2 and TRBJ2-3; D may correspond to TRBD1 or TRBD2 (5 bases each). Trimming removed 4 bases at V and 0 bases at J, with 20 bases between. The CDR3 consists of 18 residues. CDR1 is LGHNA and CDR2 is YNFKEQ in the germline V gene. CDR3 amino acids: CASSLHPSGDQSTDTQYF. Written as DNA, the CDR3 is TGTGCCAGCAGCCTACACCCCAGTGGGGACCAAAGCACAGATACGCAGTATTTT.

In DNA form, the CDR3 reads TGTGCCAGTAGTATAGGAAACAGAAATAGCAATCAGCCCCAGCATTTT. Residues: CASSIGNRNSNQPQHF. The rearrangement links TRBV19 to TRBJ1-5; D is ambiguous. Trimming left V 1 base short and J 0 bases short, with 10 bases between. Germline values: CDR1 LNHDA, CDR2 SQIVND (reference sequence). The CDR3 has 16 amino acids.

Here the CDR3 reads CASNVGTDNYGYTF. For the CDR3, the DNA is TGTGCCAGCAATGTTGGGACAGATAACTATGGCTACACCTTC. The V call is TRBV6-1, the J call TRBJ1-2; 7 bases align to TRBD1. Trimming removed 7 bases from V and 1 base from J; junction bases left unmatched: 6. CDR1 and CDR2 (germline): MNHNS, SASEGT. This CDR3 has 14 residues.

V is TRBV6-4 and J is TRBJ2-7; the D is unclear. Germline values: CDR1 MRHNA, CDR2 SNTAGT. The CDR3 spans 15 residues. Between the trimmed V and J ends, which lost 0 bases and 4 bases, there was a span of 13 bases. The CDR3 is CASSDSKANGYEQYF. CDR3 sequence (DNA): TGTGCCAGCAGTGACTCGAAAGCCAACGGGTACGAGCAGTACTTC.